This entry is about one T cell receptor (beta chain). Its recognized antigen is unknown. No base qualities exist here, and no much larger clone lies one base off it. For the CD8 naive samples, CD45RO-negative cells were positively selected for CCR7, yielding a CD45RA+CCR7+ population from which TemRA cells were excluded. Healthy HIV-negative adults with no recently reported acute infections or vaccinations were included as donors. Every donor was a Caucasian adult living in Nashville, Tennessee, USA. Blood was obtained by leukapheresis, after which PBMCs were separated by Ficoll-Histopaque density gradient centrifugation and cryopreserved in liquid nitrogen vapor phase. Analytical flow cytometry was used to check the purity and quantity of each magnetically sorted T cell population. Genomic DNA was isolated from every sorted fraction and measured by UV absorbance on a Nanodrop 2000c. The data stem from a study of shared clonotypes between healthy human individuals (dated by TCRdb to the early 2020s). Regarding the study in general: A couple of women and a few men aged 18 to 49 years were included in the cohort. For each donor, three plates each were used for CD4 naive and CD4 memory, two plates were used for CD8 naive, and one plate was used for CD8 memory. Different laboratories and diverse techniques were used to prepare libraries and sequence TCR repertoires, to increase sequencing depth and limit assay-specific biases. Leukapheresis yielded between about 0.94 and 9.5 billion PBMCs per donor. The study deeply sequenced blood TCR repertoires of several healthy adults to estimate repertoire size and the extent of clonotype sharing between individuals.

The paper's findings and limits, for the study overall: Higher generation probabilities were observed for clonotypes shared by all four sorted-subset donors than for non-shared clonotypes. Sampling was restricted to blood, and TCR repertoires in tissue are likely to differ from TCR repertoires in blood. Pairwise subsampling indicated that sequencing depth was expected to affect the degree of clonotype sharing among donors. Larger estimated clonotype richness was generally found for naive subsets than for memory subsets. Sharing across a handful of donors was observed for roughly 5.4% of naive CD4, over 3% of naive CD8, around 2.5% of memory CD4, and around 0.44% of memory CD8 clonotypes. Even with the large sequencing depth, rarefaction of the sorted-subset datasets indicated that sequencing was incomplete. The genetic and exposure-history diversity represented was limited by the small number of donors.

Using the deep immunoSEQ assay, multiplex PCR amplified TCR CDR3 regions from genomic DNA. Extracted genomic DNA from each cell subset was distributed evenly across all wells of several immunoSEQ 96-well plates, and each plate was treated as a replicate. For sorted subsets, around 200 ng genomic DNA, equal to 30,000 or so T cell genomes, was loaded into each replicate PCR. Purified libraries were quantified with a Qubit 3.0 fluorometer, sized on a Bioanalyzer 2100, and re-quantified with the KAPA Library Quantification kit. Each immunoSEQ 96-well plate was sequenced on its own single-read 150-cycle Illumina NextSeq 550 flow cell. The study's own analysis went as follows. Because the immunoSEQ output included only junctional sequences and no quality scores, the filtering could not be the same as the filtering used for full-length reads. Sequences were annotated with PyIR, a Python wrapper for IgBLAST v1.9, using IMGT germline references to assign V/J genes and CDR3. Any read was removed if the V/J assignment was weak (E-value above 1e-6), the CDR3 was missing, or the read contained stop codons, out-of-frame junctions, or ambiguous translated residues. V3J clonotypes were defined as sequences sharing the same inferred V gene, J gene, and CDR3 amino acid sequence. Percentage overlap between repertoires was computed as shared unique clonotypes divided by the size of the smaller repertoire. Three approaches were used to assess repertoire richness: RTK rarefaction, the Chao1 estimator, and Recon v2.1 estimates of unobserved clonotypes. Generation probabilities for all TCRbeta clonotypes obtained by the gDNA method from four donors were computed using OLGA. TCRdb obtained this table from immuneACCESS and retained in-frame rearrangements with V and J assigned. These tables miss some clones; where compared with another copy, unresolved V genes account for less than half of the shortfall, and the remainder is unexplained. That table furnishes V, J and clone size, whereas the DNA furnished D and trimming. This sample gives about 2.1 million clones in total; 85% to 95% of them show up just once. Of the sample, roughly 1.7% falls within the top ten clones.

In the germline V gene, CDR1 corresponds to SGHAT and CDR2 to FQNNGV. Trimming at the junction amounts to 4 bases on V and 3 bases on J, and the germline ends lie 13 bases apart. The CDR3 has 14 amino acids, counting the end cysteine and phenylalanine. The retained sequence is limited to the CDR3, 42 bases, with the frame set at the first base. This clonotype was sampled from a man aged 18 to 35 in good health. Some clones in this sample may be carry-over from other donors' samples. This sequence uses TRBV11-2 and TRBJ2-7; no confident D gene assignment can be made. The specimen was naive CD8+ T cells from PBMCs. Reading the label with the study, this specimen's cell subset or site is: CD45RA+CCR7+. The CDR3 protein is CASSSGTSLYEQYF. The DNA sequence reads TGTGCCAGCAGCTCAGGAACGTCACTCTACGAGCAGTACTTC.